This TCR beta chain appears in the sequencing data of a study of spatial heterogeneity in lung cancer. Study in general: Averaged across combinations, each unique TCR and UMI pairing appeared more than ten times in raw reads, which were uncorrected.

Individually, TCR cDNA molecules were each labelled with a unique molecular identifier. TCRdb independently ran MiXCR on the 5' RACE reads; one entry per CDR3 protein. The repertoire holds 5,000 to 6,500 distinct CDR3 sequences, with roughly an eighth as singletons. Germline V gene sequence: CDR1 MNHEY, CDR2 SVGAGI. The CDR3 runs 14 residues. V was shortened by 2 bases and J by 6 bases, with 10 bases between the two germline ends. This clonotype is medium-sized. As for time point: sample taken at primary tumor resection. In each case, whole RNA from tumor, nontumor lung or frozen PBMC was sequenced unsorted.

The clonotype was recovered from a male donor with early-stage non-small cell lung cancer. The sequences come from normal lung tissue next to the tumor, collected at surgery. The chain has TRBV6-5 and TRBJ2-2; D tentatively reads TRBD1 or TRBD2 (5 bases each). The CDR3 sequence: CASSYLSGPGELFF. CDR3 nucleotide sequence: TGTGCCAGCAGTTACCTCTCGGGGCCCGGGGAGCTGTTTTTT.